One sample yielded the 18 T cell receptor beta chains listed below, sequenced in a study of control samples from healthy donors and cancer patients. Using immunoSEQ multiplex PCR, the repertoire was profiled, and TCRdb retains in-frame clones only, with some absent. The table records about 150,000 clones, around nine tenths of them present only once. Sequencing was carried out using blood. These receptors originate from a young man in good health.

The chain links TRBV5-5 to TRBJ1-5; D unclear. Trimming cost V 0 bases and J 2 bases, with 12 bases left between them. In germline, CDR1 is SGHKS, CDR2 YYEKEE (reference sequence). This CDR3 is 16 amino acids long. The CDR3 reads CASSLGGSWGNQPQHF. The CDR3 nucleotides read TGTGCCAGCAGCTTGGGCGGTTCCTGGGGCAATCAGCCCCAGCATTTT. The variable domain in full, with the rest retrieved from reference TRBV5-5 and TRBJ1-5, is DAGVTQSPTHLIKTRGQQVTLRCSPISGHKSVSWYQQVLGQGPQFIFQYYEKEERGRGNFPDRFSARQFPNYSSELNVNALLLGDSALYLCASSLGGSWGNQPQHFGDGTRLSIL.

J is TRBJ1-4 and V is TRBV9; possible D gene TRBD1, 5 bases. Germline-derived CDR1 and CDR2 are SGDLS and YYNGEE. V was pared by 4 bases and J by 0 bases, with 22 bases between. The CDR3 covers 19 residues. Here the CDR3 reads CASSPRPGREIPTNEKLFF. CDR3 DNA sequence: TGTGCCAGCAGCCCCCGTCCGGGACGGGAGATACCAACTAATGAAAAACTGTTTTTT.

This chain links TRBV29-1 with TRBJ1-2; the D gene is possibly TRBD1 (5 bases). The germline V and J ends were trimmed by 6 bases and 0 bases, with 11 bases remaining between them. This CDR3 is 13 amino acids long. Per germline, CDR1 SQVTM and CDR2 ANQGSEA. CDR3 loop: CSVRQSANYGYTF. CDR3 coding DNA: TGCAGCGTAAGACAGAGCGCTAACTATGGCTACACCTTC.

J is TRBJ1-2 and V is TRBV6-6; the D gene is possibly TRBD1 (6 bases). Trimming cost V 2 bases and J 5 bases, with 9 bases left between them. Germline assignment: CDR1 MNHNY and CDR2 SVGAGI (reference sequence). The CDR3 is 13 amino acids. CDR3 residues: CASSYGQLYGYTF. The DNA for the CDR3 is TGTGCCAGCAGTTACGGACAGCTTTATGGCTACACCTTC.

The rearrangement uses TRBV28 and TRBJ2-5; 14 bases agree with TRBD2. The CDR3 extends over 15 amino acids. J lost 4 bases, V lost 5 bases, and 3 bases had no gene match. The germline V gene encodes CDR1 MDHEN and CDR2 SYDVKM. CDR3 DNA: TGTGCCAGCAGTCCCGGACTAGCGGGGGGAGAGACCCAGTACTTC. It translates to CASSPGLAGGETQYF. The variable domain in full, completed from reference TRBV28 and TRBJ2-5, reads DVKVTQSSRYLVKRTGEKVFLECVQDMDHENMFWYRQDPGLGLRLIYFSYDVKMKEKGDIPEGYSVSREKKERFSLILESASTNQTSMYLCASSPGLAGGETQYFGPGTRLLVL.

The chain joins TRBV5-6 to TRBJ2-1, with 7 bases lining up with TRBD2. Germline V gives CDR1 SGHDT, CDR2 YYEEEE. With 4 bases clipped from V and 5 bases from J, the junction kept 0 bases outside the gene matches. CDR3 size: 12 residues. The CDR3 spells CASSRGDNEQFF. The CDR3 nucleotides read TGTGCCAGCAGCCGGGGGGACAATGAGCAGTTCTTC.

The chain links TRBV6-2 or TRBV6-3 to TRBJ2-2; D is ambiguous. CDR1 and CDR2 from the germline V gene are MNHEY and SVGEGT. Trimming took off 6 bases at V and 1 base at J, with 12 bases between the two ends. The CDR3 is 15 amino acids. CDR3 sequence (DNA): TGTGCCAGCAGCCCCTGGCGCGTGAACACCGGGGAGCTGTTTTTT. This translates into CASSPWRVNTGELFF.

This sequence joins TRBV6-5 and TRBJ2-2; TRBD2 is a possible D gene (6 bases). CDR1 MNHEY and CDR2 SVGAGI come from the germline V gene. Trimming took 2 bases from V and 7 from J, leaving 11 bases between them. The CDR3 sequence is 14 residues long. Written as DNA, the CDR3 is TGTGCCAGCAGTTACCCGCCGCGGGGCGGGGAGCTGTTTTTT. This encodes CASSYPPRGGELFF.

This chain links TRBV7-9 with TRBJ2-7; D unclear. This CDR3 comprises 14 residues. Germline CDR1 SEHNR, CDR2 FQNEAQ (reference sequence). V gave up 2 bases and J gave up 4 bases, with 12 bases separating them. CDR3 nucleotide sequence: TGTGCCAGCAGCTTATCATTACAGACATACGAGCAGTACTTC. Its translation is CASSLSLQTYEQYF.

This chain links TRBV19 with TRBJ1-4; TRBD1 matches at 9 bases. Germline CDR1 is LNHDA and CDR2 is SQIVND (reference sequence). Germline trimming cut 4 bases from V and 4 bases from J; bases unmatched to any gene: 7. The CDR3 has 16 residues. CDR3 residues: CASSRTGAGSNEKLFF. As DNA, the CDR3 is TGTGCCAGTAGTAGGACAGGGGCTGGAAGTAATGAAAAACTGTTTTTT. Full variable domain (outside the CDR3, taken from reference TRBV19 and TRBJ1-4): DGGITQSPKYLFRKEGQNVTLSCEQNLNHDAMYWYRQDPGQGLRLIYYSQIVNDFQKGDIAEGYSVSREKKESFPLTVTSAQKNPTAFYLCASSRTGAGSNEKLFFGSGTQLSVL.

The V and J genes are TRBV2 and TRBJ1-2; 7 bases are shared with TRBD1. The CDR3 runs 16 residues. The ends lost 7 bases at V and 3 bases at J; junction bases unmatched: 14. Germline CDR1 SNHLY, CDR2 FYNNEI. The CDR3 spells CASTPGGGGIDYGYTF. The CDR3 region has the DNA TGTGCCAGCACACCAGGTGGAGGGGGCATAGACTATGGCTACACCTTC.

J is TRBJ2-7 and V is TRBV7-2, with unresolved D. Per germline, CDR1 SGHTA and CDR2 FQGNSA. The CDR3 sequence is 15 residues long. V lost 1 base and J 5 bases, leaving 15 bases between the germline ends. CDR3 sequence: CASSLGAPNTNEQYF. CDR3 coding DNA: TGTGCCAGCAGCTTAGGTGCGCCGAATACTAACGAGCAGTACTTC. Full variable domain (rest looked up from reference TRBV7-2 and TRBJ2-7): GAGVSQSPSNKVTEKGKDVELRCDPISGHTALYWYRQSLGQGLEFLIYFQGNSAPDKSGLPSDRFSAERTGGSVSTLTIQRTQQEDSAVYLCASSLGAPNTNEQYFGPGTRLTVT.

With regard to this clone: With only one base between it and a far larger clone, this is likely a read error. The V and J genes are TRBV25-1 and TRBJ2-6; D remains unclear. Germline V gene lookup returns CDR1 MGHDK and CDR2 SYGVNS. This CDR3 comprises 14 residues. The V and J ends lost 3 bases and 0 bases respectively, with 3 bases between them. In DNA, the CDR3 is TGTGCCAGCAGTGACAACTCTGGGGCCAACGTCCTGACTTTC. Protein product: CASSDNSGANVLTF.

The chain combines TRBV15 with TRBJ1-1; no clear D. CDR1 is LNHNV and CDR2 is YYDKDF in the germline V gene (reference sequence). This CDR3 comprises 15 residues. V was pared by 0 bases and J by 2 bases, with 10 bases between. This CDR3 is CATSREGGSNTEAFF. CDR3 coding DNA: TGTGCCACCAGCAGAGAGGGAGGATCTAACACTGAAGCTTTCTTT.

This clone was counted only a few times. The CDR3 DNA reads as TGCGCCAGCAGCTCCTTACAGGGGGCAGGCTCCGGGGAGCTGTTTTTT. Translating gives CASSSLQGAGSGELFF. This chain uses TRBV5-1 with TRBJ2-2, with TRBD1 matching 9 bases. Germline V gene lookup returns CDR1 SGHRS and CDR2 YFSETQ. Trimming cost V 3 bases and J 6 bases; bases outside gene matches: 9. The CDR3 has 16 residues.

The chain uses TRBV19 and TRBJ1-5, with a tentative D call TRBD1 (6 bases). Germline loops: CDR1 LNHDA, CDR2 SQIVND (reference sequence). Trimming pared 8 bases from V and 0 bases from J, leaving 11 bases between. The CDR3 extends over 14 amino acids. CDR3 DNA sequence: TGTGCCAGTCACAGGGCCCTTAGCAATCAGCCCCAGCATTTT. Protein sequence: CASHRALSNQPQHF.

The chain employs TRBV5-4 and TRBJ2-5; D tentatively reads TRBD1 or TRBD2 (5 bases each). The germline CDR1 and CDR2 sequences are SGHNT and YYREEE (reference sequence). CDR3 length: 13 amino acids. V dropped 6 bases and J dropped 1 base, with 10 bases sitting between them. The CDR3 loop is CASKPGAQETQYF. The CDR3 nucleotides read TGTGCCAGCAAACCCGGGGCCCAAGAGACCCAGTACTTC.

This chain uses TRBV5-5 with TRBJ2-5; no clear D gene. Germline V gives CDR1 SGHKS, CDR2 YYEKEE (reference sequence). The CDR3 length is 14 residues. Deletions cut 0 bases from V and 3 bases from J, with 9 bases between. The CDR3 coding sequence is TGTGCCAGCAGCTTGGCCCCGGTGGAAGAGACCCAGTACTTC. Amino acids: CASSLAPVEETQYF.